Presented here are 25 T cell receptor beta chains from one specimen sequenced in a study of identical twins. Using its own MiXCR run on the 5' RACE reads, TCRdb lists one record per CDR3 protein. The profile shows roughly 1.6 million distinct CDR3 sequences, around 33% of them singletons. Sequencing was carried out using cord blood. These receptors were taken from a newborn girl in good health.

This clonotype was observed a handful of times. The chain links TRBV5-8 to TRBJ1-5; D gene unclear. The germline V gene has CDR1 SGHTS and CDR2 YDEGEE. This CDR3 comprises 16 residues. Trimming stripped 6 bases from V and 0 bases from J, with 16 bases between. CDR3 in DNA: TGTGCCAGCACCATAGAGGGATACTATAGCAATCAGCCCCAGCATTTT. As protein: CASTIEGYYSNQPQHF. Combining the CDR3 with reference TRBV5-8 and TRBJ1-5 gives the whole variable domain EAGVTQSPTHLIKTRGQQATLRCSPISGHTSVYWYQQALGLGLQFLLWYDEGEERNRGNFPPRFSGRQFPNYSSELNVNALELEDSALYLCASTIEGYYSNQPQHFGDGTRLSIL.

J is TRBJ1-1 and V is TRBV6-6, with D possibly TRBD1 on 6 matching bases. The germline V gene encodes CDR1 MNHNY and CDR2 SVGAGI (reference sequence). The V and J ends lost 7 bases and 0 bases respectively, with 15 bases between them. CDR3 size: 15 residues. DNA for the CDR3: TGTGCCAGCATCCGGGAAGGGGGGCTGAACACTGAAGCTTTCTTT. It encodes CASIREGGLNTEAFF.

The genes are TRBV27 and TRBJ2-7; the D is unclear. The CDR3 spans 12 residues. Germline CDR1 reads MNHEY; CDR2 reads SMNVEV (reference sequence). The germline V and J ends were trimmed by 5 bases and 7 bases, with 12 bases remaining between them. The CDR3 spells CASSPHAREQYF. The CDR3 DNA follows: TGTGCCAGCAGTCCTCACGCGAGGGAGCAGTACTTC.

This clonotype was seen more than once but under ten times. The gene calls are TRBV6-6 and TRBJ2-5; D gene ambiguous. This CDR3 is built from 15 residues. Trimming left V 4 bases short and J 7 bases short, with 19 bases between. Germline CDR1 MNHNY, CDR2 SVGAGI (reference sequence). CDR3 amino acids: CASSSVGLGSWTQYF. DNA of the CDR3: TGTGCCAGCAGTTCCGTGGGCTTGGGTTCTTGGACCCAGTACTTC.

The V call is TRBV2, the J call TRBJ1-3; D is undetermined. This CDR3 has 12 amino acids. CDR1 is SNHLY, CDR2 FYNNEI, per germline. V lost 10 bases and J lost 1, with 8 bases in between. CDR3 sequence: CATYQSGNTIYF. Written as DNA, the CDR3 is TGTGCCACCTACCAATCTGGAAACACCATATATTTT.

As to this clonotype: A read error may be the cause here, since a much bigger clone is one base away. The gene calls are TRBV24-1 and TRBJ2-3, with TRBD1 matching 8 bases. V was pared by 2 bases and J by 1 base, with 1 base of the junction left unmatched. CDR1 and CDR2 from the germline V gene are KGHDR and SFDVKD. CDR3 length equals 15 residues. The CDR3 spells CATSDSTGGTDTQYF. CDR3 nucleotide sequence: TGTGCCACCAGTGATTCGACAGGGGGCACAGATACGCAGTATTTT.

Of note for this clonotype: A junction end diverges from the germline sequence, so it may reflect a read error. The V gene is TRBV20-1, the J gene TRBJ2-1; 8 bases line up with TRBD1. The CDR3 totals 14 residues. CDR1 is DFQATT and CDR2 is SNEGSKA in the germline V gene (reference sequence). The CDR3 sequence: CSARTGASYSEQFF. In DNA form, the CDR3 reads TGCAGTGCTAGGACAGGGGCCTCATACAGTGAGCAGTTCTTC.

This clonotype was counted between two and nine times. The chain couples TRBV3-1 to TRBJ2-7, with 8 bases lining up with TRBD1. CDR1 LGHDT and CDR2 YNNKEL come from the germline V gene (reference sequence). The CDR3 is made up of 16 amino acids. J lost 2 bases, V lost 4 bases, and 10 bases had no gene match. As DNA, the CDR3 is TGTGCCAGCAGCCGATCGATGAAGACAGGGGCCTACGAGCAGTACTTC. Translation: CASSRSMKTGAYEQYF.

This clonotype showed up just a few times. The CDR3 spells CSVQRQGNSYEQYF. The CDR3 region has the DNA TGCAGCGTTCAGAGACAGGGTAACTCCTACGAGCAGTACTTC. V and J are TRBV29-1 and TRBJ2-7; 7 nucleotides agree with TRBD1. Germline V gene data show CDR1 as SQVTM and CDR2 as ANQGSEA. This CDR3 has 14 amino acids. The V gene end was trimmed by 5 bases and the J gene end by 0 bases; junction bases not matched to a gene: 7.

This clonotype is a singleton in its sample. This chain connects TRBV28 to TRBJ2-2; the D gene could be TRBD1 or TRBD2 (6 bases each). The length of the CDR3 is 17 residues. Trimming pared 3 bases from V and 4 bases from J, leaving 18 bases between. The V gene's germline CDR1 is MDHEN and CDR2 SYDVKM. The DNA for the CDR3 is TGTGCCAGCAGTTTCGGGTATAGGGGGGACCGCACCGGGGAGCTGTTTTTT. Encoded protein: CASSFGYRGDRTGELFF.

The chain employs TRBV7-2 and TRBJ2-3, with a weak D call TRBD2 (6 bases). CDR3 length: 16 residues. Germline lookup yields CDR1 SGHTA and CDR2 FQGNSA. V lost 5 bases and J lost 2, with 17 bases in between. CDR3 region: CASSLRDSMTTDTQYF. CDR3 in DNA: TGTGCCAGCAGCCTCCGGGACTCGATGACCACAGATACGCAGTATTTT.

This clonotype came up a few times. This sequence joins TRBV20-1 and TRBJ1-5; D is possibly TRBD1 (5 bases). V was trimmed by 0 bases and J by 2 bases, leaving 14 bases between them. CDR3 size: 16 residues. Germline V gene data show CDR1 as DFQATT and CDR2 as SNEGSKA (reference sequence). CDR3 sequence reads: CSARDLRRGRNQPQHF. CDR3 nucleotides: TGCAGTGCTAGAGATCTTAGAAGGGGCCGCAATCAGCCCCAGCATTTT.

The sample holds many counts of this clonotype. The genes are TRBV29-1 and TRBJ2-7; 10 bases line up with TRBD2. J was trimmed by 7 bases and V by 3 bases; bases with no gene match: 3. The CDR3 extends over 12 amino acids. CDR1 is SQVTM, CDR2 ANQGSEA, per germline. The CDR3 here is CSVELAGGEQYF. The CDR3 DNA follows: TGCAGCGTTGAGTTAGCGGGGGGTGAGCAGTACTTC.

About this clonotype itself: One end of the junction does not line up with germline, which may come from a read error. The CDR3 DNA reads TGTGCCAGCAGTTACTCGGCGACTAGCGGGAGGGGGCTAGCCAGAAACATTCAGTACTTC. It translates to CASSYSATSGRGLARNIQYF. J is TRBJ2-4 and V is TRBV6-5; 14 bases are shared with TRBD2. The CDR3 spans 20 residues. The germline CDR1 and CDR2 sequences are MNHEY and SVGAGI.

This sequence joins TRBV20-1 and TRBJ2-7; maybe TRBD1 (6 bases). This CDR3 has 13 amino acids. Trimming removed 5 bases at V and 7 bases at J, with 18 bases between. Germline-derived CDR1 and CDR2 are DFQATT and SNEGSKA (reference sequence). CDR3 coding DNA: TGCAGTGCTCTCAGGGGCCTCAACAATGAGCAGTACTTC. Protein: CSALRGLNNEQYF.

This clonotype was recorded only once. The chain employs TRBV4-2 and TRBJ1-5, with D possibly TRBD1 on 6 matching bases. Trimming took 4 bases from V and 6 from J, leaving 16 bases between them. This CDR3 has 15 amino acids. Per the germline V gene, CDR1 is LGHNA and CDR2 is YNFKEQ. The CDR3 protein is CASSPGTGKAQPQHF. CDR3 in DNA: TGTGCCAGCAGCCCGGGAACAGGGAAAGCTCAGCCCCAGCATTTT.

Many counts were recorded for this clonotype. DNA for the CDR3: TGCAGTGCTAGAGGTTTAGGGACAGCCTACGAGCAGTACTTC. Protein product: CSARGLGTAYEQYF. The rearrangement links TRBV20-1 to TRBJ2-7; 7 nucleotides align to TRBD1. The CDR3 sequence is 14 residues long. Germline V gene data show CDR1 as DFQATT and CDR2 as SNEGSKA (reference sequence). V gave up 1 base and J gave up 2 bases; unmatched junction bases: 5.

The rearrangement joins TRBV4-1 to TRBJ1-1; tentative D call: TRBD1 (5 bases). The CDR3 runs to 14 residues. Germline V CDR1 and CDR2: MGHRA, YSYEKL. Trimming removed 6 bases at V and 4 bases at J, with 15 bases between. The CDR3 nucleotides read TGCGCCAGCAGTTCTGGGGGGATCGGCACTGAAGCTTTCTTT. Translation gives CASSSGGIGTEAFF.

Regarding this clonotype: The junction does not match germline at one end; this may be a read error. The V and J genes are TRBV4-1 and TRBJ2-1; D may correspond to TRBD1 or TRBD2 (6 bases each). This CDR3 has 16 residues. The germline CDR1 and CDR2 sequences are MGHRA and YSYEKL. CDR3 region: CASSQDRGDDYDEQFF. CDR3 DNA: TGCGCCAGCAGCCAAGATAGGGGGGACGACTACGATGAGCAGTTCTTC.

V gene TRBV4-2 combines with J gene TRBJ2-3; unclear D gene. The CDR3 contains 14 residues. V lost 5 bases and J lost 3, with 12 bases in between. Germline V lookup: CDR1 LGHNA, CDR2 YNFKEQ. The CDR3 region is CASSGRVATDTQYF. DNA for the CDR3: TGTGCCAGCAGCGGAAGGGTGGCGACAGATACGCAGTATTTT.

Notes on this clonotype: The junction differs from germline at one of its ends, possibly a read error. The CDR3 sequence: CAGSKLANEQYF. The CDR3 DNA reads TGTGCCGGCAGCAAACTAGCGAACGAGCAGTACTTC. The chain is built from TRBV12-3 or TRBV12-4 and TRBJ2-7; TRBD2 matches at 7 bases. This CDR3 region has 12 residues.

The V gene is TRBV21-1, the J gene TRBJ2-4; TRBD1 is the table's D call and was not checked against the DNA. TRBV21-1 is tagged as a pseudogene. The CDR3 totals 16 residues. DNA for the CDR3: TGTGCCAGCAGCAAAGAGGCGGGGCGCTCAGGAAACATTCAGTACTTC. This encodes CASSKEAGRSGNIQYF.

The rearrangement links TRBV20-1 to TRBJ1-2; D might be TRBD1 (6 bases). Germline CDR1 DFQATT, CDR2 SNEGSKA (reference sequence). Trimming removed 5 bases at V and 0 bases at J, with 16 bases between. This CDR3 spans 15 amino acids. This CDR3 is CSALIRQEPNYGYTF. In DNA form, the CDR3 reads TGCAGTGCTCTGATAAGACAGGAGCCTAACTATGGCTACACCTTC.

The chain combines TRBV7-9 with TRBJ2-4; TRBD2 aligns across 7 bases. Germline trimming cut 10 bases from V and 3 bases from J; bases unmatched to any gene: 12. Germline CDR1 SEHNR, CDR2 FQNEAQ (reference sequence). CDR3 length: 15 amino acids. In DNA, the CDR3 is TGTGCCAACCCGGAGCGGGGCGTTGGCAAAAACATTCAGTACTTC. This translates into CANPERGVGKNIQYF.

As regards this clonotype: One end of the junction does not line up with germline, which may come from a read error. This chain connects TRBV7-2 to TRBJ2-7; 7 nucleotides agree with TRBD2. CDR1 is SGHTA, CDR2 FQGNSA, per germline. The CDR3 is 17 residues long. The CDR3 nucleotides read TGTGTCAGCAGCTTAGGTTTATGGCGGGGGTCCTCCTACGAGCAGTACTTC. As protein: CVSSLGLWRGSSYEQYF.